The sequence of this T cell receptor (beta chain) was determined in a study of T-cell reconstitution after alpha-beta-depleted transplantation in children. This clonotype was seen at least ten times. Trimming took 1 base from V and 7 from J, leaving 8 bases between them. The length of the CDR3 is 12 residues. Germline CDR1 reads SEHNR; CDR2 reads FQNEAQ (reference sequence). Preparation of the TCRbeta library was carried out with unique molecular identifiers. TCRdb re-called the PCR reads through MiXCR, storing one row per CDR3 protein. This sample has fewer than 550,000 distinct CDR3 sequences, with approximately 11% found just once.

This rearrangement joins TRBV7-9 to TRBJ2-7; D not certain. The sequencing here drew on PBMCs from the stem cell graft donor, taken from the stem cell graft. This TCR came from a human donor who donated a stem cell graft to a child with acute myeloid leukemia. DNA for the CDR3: TGTGCCAGCAGCTTAGAGTTGGCGGAGCAGTACTTC. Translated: CASSLELAEQYF.